Detailed here is one TCR beta chain. Its antigen is currently unknown. The sample contains more than one DNA sequence encoding this CDR3. This entry comes from a study of T cell responses to AZD1222 COVID-19 vaccine. Sequencing was performed with immunoSEQ multiplex PCR; in TCRdb, only in-frame clones are kept and a portion is missing. The sample lists some 130,000 clones, approximately 88% seen once, with approximately 6% in the top ten. Study-wide results and caveats: Targeting of unmutated variant regions was reportedly seen in nearly half of spike-specific TCRs. Without day 14 samples, only post-peak T cell repertoires were studied. The span of vaccine-associated CD4 TCRs extended across spike, with dominance at 160-218 and 743-854. Baseline seropositivity characterized only a handful of AZD1222 recipients.

The germline CDR1 and CDR2 sequences are LNHDA and SQIVND (reference sequence). V was shortened by 4 bases and J by 1 base, with 7 bases between the two germline ends. CDR3 length equals 13 residues. J is TRBJ1-1 and V is TRBV19; weak D call: TRBD1 (6 bases). This TCR was recovered from an adult in good health. The source was peripheral blood, collected on day 0 of AZD1222 vaccination. In nucleotides, the CDR3 is TGTGCCAGTAGTACACAGGGGAACACTGAAGCTTTCTTT. This translates into CASSTQGNTEAFF.